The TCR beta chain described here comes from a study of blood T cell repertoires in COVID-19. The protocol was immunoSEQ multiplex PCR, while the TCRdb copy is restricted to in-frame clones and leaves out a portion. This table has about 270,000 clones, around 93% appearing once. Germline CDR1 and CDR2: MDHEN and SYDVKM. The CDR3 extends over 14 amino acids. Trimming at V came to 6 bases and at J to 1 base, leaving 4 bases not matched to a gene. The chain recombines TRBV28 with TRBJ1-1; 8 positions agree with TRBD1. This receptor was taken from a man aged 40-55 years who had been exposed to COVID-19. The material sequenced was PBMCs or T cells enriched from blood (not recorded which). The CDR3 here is CASRSDRGNTEAFF. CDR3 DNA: TGTGCCAGCAGGAGCGACAGGGGGAACACTGAAGCTTTCTTT.